This TCR beta chain appears in the sequencing data of a study of blood T cells in healthy people across ages. It was with a sample-barcoded 5' primer and a J-beta primer mix that a second PCR of roughly 6 to 12 cycles was run. TCRdb ran MiXCR on the 5' RACE reads and lists one entry per CDR3 protein. The sample carries hundreds of thousands of distinct CDR3 sequences, around 42% recorded once. CDR3 length: 16 amino acids. The germline gives CDR1 SGHTA, CDR2 FQGNSA. Trimming took off 0 bases at V and 5 bases at J, with 14 bases between the two ends. The chain recombines TRBV7-2 with TRBJ1-5; D unclear. Sample: blood. The receptor was isolated from a man between 60 and 75 years old in good health. CDR3 in DNA: TGTGCCAGCAGCTTAGCCGCCGCAGAGACTTATCAGCCCCAGCATTTT. It translates to CASSLAAAETYQPQHF.